This entry lists 27 T cell receptor beta chains sequenced from one sample in a study of T-cell memory formation after mild COVID-19. MiXCR was run by TCRdb on the 5' RACE reads, yielding one entry per CDR3 protein. The sample yields about 430,000 distinct CDR3 sequences, approximately 25% seen once. What was sequenced was PBMCs or a T cell subset sorted from them (not recorded which). The receptors were sampled from an adult woman who had mild COVID-19 (a few samples of this study predate the infection). Cell type and time point are not known.

This rearrangement joins TRBV12-3 or TRBV12-4 to TRBJ2-3; 12 bases map to TRBD2. The junction had 2 bases not matched to a gene; V was cut back by 1 base and J by 3 bases. The CDR3 has 16 residues. Written as DNA, the CDR3 is TGTGCCAGCAGTTTAGGACTAGCGGGGGCTACAGATACGCAGTATTTT. As protein: CASSLGLAGATDTQYF.

This clonotype appeared a few times. The rearrangement uses TRBV20-1 and TRBJ1-1; tentative D call: TRBD1 (5 bases). V lost 5 bases and J 5 bases, leaving 21 bases between the germline ends. This CDR3 spans 15 amino acids. Germline V lookup: CDR1 DFQATT, CDR2 SNEGSKA (reference sequence). The CDR3 spells CSAPPNGRGRTEAFF. CDR3 coding DNA: TGCAGTGCTCCACCGAATGGACGGGGGAGGACTGAAGCTTTCTTT.

This clonotype has a handful of counts. The chain joins TRBV30 to TRBJ1-1; possibly TRBD1 for D (5 bases). The CDR3 has 12 residues. Looked up from germline, CDR1 is GTSNPN and CDR2 is SVGIG (reference sequence). V shed 2 bases and J shed 5 bases, with 9 bases lying between them. The CDR3 protein is CAWSRAGTEAFF. The CDR3 nucleotides read TGTGCCTGGAGTCGTGCAGGGACTGAAGCTTTCTTT.

This clonotype was detected only a few times. The chain uses TRBV5-1 and TRBJ2-1; 10 bases agree with TRBD2. The germline CDR1 and CDR2 sequences are SGHRS and YFSETQ. Trimming cost V 5 bases and J 3 bases; bases outside gene matches: 5. The CDR3 is 15 amino acids. The CDR3 nucleotides are TGCGCCAGCAGAATAGCGGGAGGAGACTACAATGAGCAGTTCTTC. Encoded protein: CASRIAGGDYNEQFF.

The V gene is TRBV10-3, the J gene TRBJ1-2; D is unclear. Trimming cost V 7 bases and J 4 bases, with 13 bases left between them. Germline V gives CDR1 ENHRY, CDR2 SYGVKD. The CDR3 contains 13 residues. CDR3 protein: CAITSAGVYGYTF. In nucleotides, the CDR3 is TGTGCCATCACTTCCGCGGGAGTCTATGGCTACACCTTC.

V gene TRBV3-1 combines with J gene TRBJ2-5; no firm D call. Germline V gene lookup returns CDR1 LGHDT and CDR2 YNNKEL (reference sequence). This CDR3 is 14 amino acids long. Between the trimmed V and J ends, which lost 3 bases and 0 bases, there was a span of 8 bases. DNA for the CDR3: TGTGCCAGCAGCCATGGACCGAACCAAGAGACCCAGTACTTC. Translating gives CASSHGPNQETQYF.

The chain links TRBV7-3 to TRBJ1-1, with a tentative D call TRBD1 (6 bases). Germline loops: CDR1 SGHTA, CDR2 FQGTGA. The CDR3 length is 17 residues. Deletions cut 3 bases from V and 0 bases from J, with 17 bases between. The CDR3 DNA sequence: TGTGCCAGCAGCTTGCAGGGGCCCAGAGGAATGAACACTGAAGCTTTCTTT. It codes for CASSLQGPRGMNTEAFF.

The chain has TRBV6-2 or TRBV6-3 and TRBJ2-1; D gene uncertain. Looked up from germline, CDR1 is MNHEY and CDR2 is SVGEGT. The CDR3 has 11 amino acids. V lost 6 bases, J lost 16 bases, and 16 bases lay in between. The CDR3 loop is CASSTSDLVFF. In DNA form, the CDR3 reads TGTGCCAGCAGCACGTCGGACCTAGTATTCTTC.

The chain uses TRBV30 and TRBJ2-5, with D uncertain. From germline, CDR1 is GTSNPN and CDR2 SVGIG (reference sequence). The length of the CDR3 is 11 residues. V was pared by 3 bases and J by 7 bases, with 9 bases between. CDR3 in amino acids: CAWSEKGTQYF. The CDR3 region has the DNA TGTGCCTGGAGCGAGAAGGGGACCCAGTACTTC.

In this sample, this clonotype turned up a few times. V usage is TRBV14 and J usage is TRBJ2-7; tentative D call: TRBD2 (6 bases). The ends were cut back, 1 base at V and 6 bases at J, with 10 bases in the middle. The CDR3 sequence is 13 residues long. Germline values: CDR1 SGHDN, CDR2 FVKESK. The CDR3 nucleotides are TGTGCCAGCAGCCAAGCCCTGGGAGGCGAGCAGTACTTC. Translated: CASSQALGGEQYF.

This clonotype turned up a few times. This chain uses TRBV3-1 with TRBJ2-7; a possible D gene is TRBD2 (5 bases). V lost 2 bases to trimming and J lost 0 bases, with 8 bases between them. Germline assignment: CDR1 LGHDT and CDR2 YNNKEL (reference sequence). The CDR3 runs 14 residues. CDR3 sequence reads: CASSQTRSSYEQYF. DNA of the CDR3: TGTGCCAGCAGCCAAACTAGAAGCTCCTACGAGCAGTACTTC.

A few counts support this clonotype. The chain carries TRBV9 and TRBJ2-3; TRBD1 matches at 9 bases. The V gene end was trimmed by 6 bases and the J gene end by 0 bases; junction bases not matched to a gene: 11. Germline CDR1 is SGDLS and CDR2 is YYNGEE. This CDR3 region has 17 residues. CDR3 sequence: CASTPGQGISSTDTQYF. The CDR3 nucleotides read TGTGCCAGCACCCCAGGACAGGGGATTTCTAGCACAGATACGCAGTATTTT.

V gene TRBV29-1 combines with J gene TRBJ1-1, with D possibly being TRBD1 (5 bases). Trimming took 3 bases from V and 3 from J, leaving 8 bases between them. The CDR3 has 12 amino acids. Germline V gene data show CDR1 as SQVTM and CDR2 as ANQGSEA. CDR3 amino acids: CSVDRAHTEAFF. CDR3 in DNA: TGCAGCGTTGACAGGGCTCACACTGAAGCTTTCTTT.

This clonotype has a handful of counts. The J gene is TRBJ1-3, the V gene TRBV5-5; 8 bases are shared with TRBD1. Looked up from germline, CDR1 is SGHKS and CDR2 is YYEKEE (reference sequence). J lost 2 bases, V lost 3 bases, and 1 base had no gene match. CDR3 length: 14 residues. CDR3 region: CASSSDRAGNTIYF. CDR3 in DNA: TGTGCCAGCAGCTCGGACAGGGCTGGAAACACCATATATTTT.

This chain connects TRBV6-5 to TRBJ2-1; D possibly corresponds to TRBD1 (6 bases). The CDR3 length is 17 residues. Trimming stripped 6 bases from V and 0 bases from J, with 18 bases between. Germline V CDR1 and CDR2: MNHEY, SVGAGI. The DNA of the CDR3 is TGTGCCAGCAGCGACGCGGCAGGGGTCGGCTCCTACAATGAGCAGTTCTTC. It specifies CASSDAAGVGSYNEQFF.

This clonotype was picked up a small number of times. The V and J genes are TRBV12-3 or TRBV12-4 and TRBJ1-1; D is possibly TRBD1 (5 bases). The V gene lost 8 bases and the J gene lost 1 base, with 17 bases spanning the gap. The CDR3 extends over 15 amino acids. This CDR3 reads CASEIRGGTNTEAFF. The CDR3 DNA reads as TGTGCCAGCGAGATACGGGGGGGGACGAACACTGAAGCTTTCTTT.

This chain connects TRBV6-6 to TRBJ2-3; 11 bases line up with TRBD2. The germline CDR1 and CDR2 sequences are MNHNY and SVGAGI (reference sequence). The CDR3 runs 14 residues. V was pared by 8 bases and J by 4 bases, with 5 bases of the junction left unmatched. The CDR3 here is CASDSGRVPDTQYF. The CDR3 bases are TGTGCCAGCGATAGCGGGAGGGTACCAGATACGCAGTATTTT.

The chain links TRBV9 to TRBJ2-1, with 8 bases identical to TRBD2. Germline values: CDR1 SGDLS, CDR2 YYNGEE. This CDR3 comprises 15 residues. Trimming took 0 bases from V and 4 from J; bases not matched to a gene: 3. In DNA, the CDR3 is TGTGCCAGCAGCGTAGAACTAGCGGAATACAATGAGCAGTTCTTC. The encoded protein is CASSVELAEYNEQFF.

This clonotype was seen a few times. The V and J genes are TRBV7-8 and TRBJ2-3, with D possibly TRBD2 on 6 matching bases. In germline, CDR1 is SGHVS, CDR2 FQNEAQ. This CDR3 has 15 residues. Trimming removed 4 bases from V and 6 bases from J, with 17 bases in between. For the CDR3, the DNA is TGTGCCAGCAGCTCCCCGGAGGGCGGTGGGGATACGCAGTATTTT. Its translation: CASSSPEGGGDTQYF.

The V call is TRBV6-5, the J call TRBJ2-1; 9 bases match TRBD2. Germline V gives CDR1 MNHEY, CDR2 SVGAGI. The CDR3 spans 14 residues. Trimming took 6 bases from V and 5 from J; bases not matched to a gene: 5. The CDR3 spells CASRAGLAHNEQFF. CDR3 sequence (DNA): TGTGCCAGCAGAGCGGGACTAGCCCACAATGAGCAGTTCTTC.

The V and J genes are TRBV6-2 or TRBV6-3 and TRBJ2-1; 9 bases align to TRBD2. The V gene end was trimmed by 0 bases and the J gene end by 6 bases; junction bases not matched to a gene: 3. The CDR3 runs 15 residues. Germline assignment: CDR1 MNHEY and CDR2 SVGEGT. This CDR3 reads CASSYSAGGGNEQFF. CDR3 nucleotides: TGTGCCAGCAGTTACTCAGCGGGAGGTGGCAATGAGCAGTTCTTC.

This chain connects TRBV11-3 to TRBJ2-3, with TRBD2 matching 8 bases. V was clipped by 3 bases and J by 3 bases; unmatched bases: 5. This CDR3 region has 15 residues. Germline V gene data show CDR1 as SGHNT and CDR2 as YENEEA. The CDR3 DNA sequence: TGTGCCAGCAGCTTGTTTGGACTAGCAACAGATACGCAGTATTTT. It specifies CASSLFGLATDTQYF. Looking up the rest from reference TRBV11-3 and TRBJ2-3 gives the full variable domain: EAGVVQSPRYKIIEKKQPVAFWCNPISGHNTLYWYLQNLGQGPELLIRYENEEAVDDSQLPKDRFSAERLKGVDSTLKIQPAELGDSAVYLCASSLFGLATDTQYFGPGTRLTVL.

J is TRBJ2-2 and V is TRBV6-6; possible D gene TRBD1, 6 bases. V shed 8 bases and J shed 2 bases, with 18 bases lying between them. The length of the CDR3 is 16 residues. Germline assignment: CDR1 MNHNY and CDR2 SVGAGI (reference sequence). CDR3 sequence reads: CASGPWTALNTGELFF. The CDR3 region has the DNA TGTGCCAGCGGACCTTGGACAGCACTAAACACCGGGGAGCTGTTTTTT.

The chain couples TRBV25-1 to TRBJ1-4, with D perhaps TRBD1 (6 bases). The ends were cut back, 4 bases at V and 7 bases at J, with 19 bases in the middle. The CDR3 consists of 16 residues. Per the germline V gene, CDR1 is MGHDK and CDR2 is SYGVNS. CDR3 residues: CASSAGRRTVGEKLFF. The CDR3 DNA sequence: TGTGCCAGCAGTGCCGGCCGGAGGACAGTAGGTGAAAAACTGTTTTTT. Full variable domain (missing parts from reference TRBV25-1 and TRBJ1-4): EADIYQTPRYLVIGTGKKITLECSQTMGHDKMYWYQQDPGMELHLIHYSYGVNSTEKGDLSSESTVSRIRTEHFPLTLESARPSHTSQYLCASSAGRRTVGEKLFFGSGTQLSVL.

This clonotype has only a few counts. The CDR3 loop is CASGQLDTQYF. DNA for the CDR3: TGTGCCAGCGGACAGTTAGATACGCAGTATTTT. V usage is TRBV12-3 or TRBV12-4 and J usage is TRBJ2-3; D may be TRBD1 (6 bases). V was clipped by 8 bases and J by 5 bases, with 8 bases between them. The CDR3 loop spans 11 amino acids.

This clonotype was observed a handful of times. This chain connects TRBV2 to TRBJ2-1; D might be TRBD1 (6 bases). V was shortened by 3 bases and J by 8 bases, with 14 bases between the two germline ends. The germline CDR1 and CDR2 sequences are SNHLY and FYNNEI. The CDR3 length is 14 residues. The chain's CDR3 is CASSEPQGWDEQFF. In DNA form, the CDR3 reads TGTGCCAGCAGTGAGCCCCAGGGGTGGGATGAGCAGTTCTTC.

The rearrangement uses TRBV7-3 and TRBJ2-2, with a tentative D call TRBD1 (6 bases). This CDR3 is 13 amino acids long. Looked up from germline, CDR1 is SGHTA and CDR2 is FQGTGA. With 4 bases removed from V and 6 bases from J, the gap between germline ends came to 9 bases. The CDR3 loop reads CASSSRQAGELFF. CDR3 DNA: TGTGCCAGCAGCTCAAGACAGGCCGGGGAGCTGTTTTTT.